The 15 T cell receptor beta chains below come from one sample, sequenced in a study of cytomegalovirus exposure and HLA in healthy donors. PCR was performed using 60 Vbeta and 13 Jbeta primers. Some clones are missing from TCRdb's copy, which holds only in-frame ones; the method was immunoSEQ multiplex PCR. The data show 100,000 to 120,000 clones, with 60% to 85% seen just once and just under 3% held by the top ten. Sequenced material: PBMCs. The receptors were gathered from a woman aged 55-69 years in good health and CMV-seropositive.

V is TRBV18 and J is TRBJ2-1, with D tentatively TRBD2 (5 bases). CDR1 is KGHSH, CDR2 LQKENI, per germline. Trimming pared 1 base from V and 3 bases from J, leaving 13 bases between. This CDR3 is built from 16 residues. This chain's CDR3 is CASSPLEGVGYNEQFF. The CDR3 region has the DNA TGTGCCAGCTCACCACTAGAGGGAGTGGGCTACAATGAGCAGTTCTTC. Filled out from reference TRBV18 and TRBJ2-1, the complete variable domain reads NAGVMQNPRHLVRRRGQEARLRCSPMKGHSHVYWYRQLPEEGLKFMVYLQKENIIDESGMPKERFSAEFPKEGPSILRIQQVVRGDSAAYFCASSPLEGVGYNEQFFGPGTRLTVL.

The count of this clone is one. Written as DNA, the CDR3 is TGTGCCAGCAGCCCCCCGAGAATTAATGAAAAACTGTTTTTT. It codes for CASSPPRINEKLFF. The chain recombines TRBV13 with TRBJ1-4; no clear D. Germline V gene data show CDR1 as PRHDT and CDR2 as FYEKMQ (reference sequence). This CDR3 has 14 amino acids. The V gene lost 5 bases and the J gene lost 4 bases, with 11 bases spanning the gap.

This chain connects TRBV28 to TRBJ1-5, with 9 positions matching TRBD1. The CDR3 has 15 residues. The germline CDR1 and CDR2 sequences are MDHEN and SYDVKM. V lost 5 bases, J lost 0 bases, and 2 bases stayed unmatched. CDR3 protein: CASSRTGDSNQPQHF. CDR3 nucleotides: TGTGCCAGCAGTCGGACAGGGGATAGCAATCAGCCCCAGCATTTT.

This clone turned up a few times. CDR3 DNA: TGCGCCAGCAGCTCCTCCACCGCACTAGCGGGGCCCTACAATGAGCAGTTCTTC. This codes for CASSSSTALAGPYNEQFF. The chain is built from TRBV5-1 and TRBJ2-1; 10 nucleotides align to TRBD2. Germline V gene data show CDR1 as SGHRS and CDR2 as YFSETQ. The J segment lost 2 bases and the V segment lost 3 bases, leaving 11 bases of the junction unmatched. This CDR3 is 18 amino acids long. Looking up the rest from reference TRBV5-1 and TRBJ2-1 gives the full variable domain: KAGVTQTPRYLIKTRGQQVTLSCSPISGHRSVSWYQQTPGQGLQFLFEYFSETQRNKGNFPGRFSGRQFSNSRSEMNVSTLELGDSALYLCASSSSTALAGPYNEQFFGPGTRLTVL.

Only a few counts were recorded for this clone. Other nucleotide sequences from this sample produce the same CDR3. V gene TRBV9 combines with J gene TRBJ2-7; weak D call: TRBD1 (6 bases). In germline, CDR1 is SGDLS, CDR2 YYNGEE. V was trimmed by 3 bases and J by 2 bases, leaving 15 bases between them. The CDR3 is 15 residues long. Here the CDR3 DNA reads TGTGCCAGCAGCGAAAAGCAGGGGACGGCCTACGAGCAGTACTTC. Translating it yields CASSEKQGTAYEQYF. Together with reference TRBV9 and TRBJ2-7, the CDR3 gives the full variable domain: DSGVTQTPKHLITATGQRVTLRCSPRSGDLSVYWYQQSLDQGLQFLIQYYNGEERAKGNILERFSAQQFPDLHSELNLSSLELGDSALYFCASSEKQGTAYEQYFGPGTRLTVT.

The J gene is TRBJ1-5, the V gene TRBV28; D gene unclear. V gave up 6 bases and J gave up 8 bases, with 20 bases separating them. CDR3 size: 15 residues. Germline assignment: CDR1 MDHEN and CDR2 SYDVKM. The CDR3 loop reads CASSPPSIGGKPQHF. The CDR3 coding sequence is TGTGCCAGCAGCCCCCCCTCGATCGGCGGGAAGCCCCAGCATTTT.

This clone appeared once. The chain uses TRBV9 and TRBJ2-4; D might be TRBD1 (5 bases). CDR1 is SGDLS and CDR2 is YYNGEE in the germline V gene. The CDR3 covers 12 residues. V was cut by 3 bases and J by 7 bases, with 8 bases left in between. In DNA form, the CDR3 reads TGTGCCAGCAGCGGAAACAGGAACATTCAGTACTTC. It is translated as CASSGNRNIQYF.

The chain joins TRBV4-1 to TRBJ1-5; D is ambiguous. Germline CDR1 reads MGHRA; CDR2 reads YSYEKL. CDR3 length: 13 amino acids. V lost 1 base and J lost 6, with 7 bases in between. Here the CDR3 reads CASSQGWSQPQHF. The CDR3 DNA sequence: TGCGCCAGCAGCCAAGGGTGGAGTCAGCCCCAGCATTTT.

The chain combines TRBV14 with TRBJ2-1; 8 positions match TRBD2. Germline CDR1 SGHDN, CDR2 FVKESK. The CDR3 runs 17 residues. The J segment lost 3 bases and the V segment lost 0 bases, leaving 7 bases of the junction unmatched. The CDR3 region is CASSQDTERELYNEQFF. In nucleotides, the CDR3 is TGTGCCAGCAGCCAAGACACCGAGCGGGAGCTCTACAATGAGCAGTTCTTC.

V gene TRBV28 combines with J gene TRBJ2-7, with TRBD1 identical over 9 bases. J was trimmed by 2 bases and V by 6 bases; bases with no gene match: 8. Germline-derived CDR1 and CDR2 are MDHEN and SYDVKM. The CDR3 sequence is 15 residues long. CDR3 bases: TGTGCCAGCAGGGATTGGACAGGGGATCCCTACGAGCAGTACTTC. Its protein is CASRDWTGDPYEQYF.

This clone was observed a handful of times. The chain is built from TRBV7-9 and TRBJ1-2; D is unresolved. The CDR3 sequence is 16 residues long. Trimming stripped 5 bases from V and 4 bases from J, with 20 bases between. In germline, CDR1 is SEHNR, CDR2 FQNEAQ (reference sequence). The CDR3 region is CASSGTAGPSVYGYTF. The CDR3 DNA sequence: TGTGCCAGCAGCGGTACCGCGGGCCCATCCGTCTATGGCTACACCTTC.

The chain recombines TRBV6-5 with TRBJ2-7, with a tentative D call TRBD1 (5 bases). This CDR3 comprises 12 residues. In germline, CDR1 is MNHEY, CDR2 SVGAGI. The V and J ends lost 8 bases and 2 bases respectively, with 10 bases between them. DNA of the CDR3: TGTGCCAGCCAGGCGGACACCTACGAGCAGTACTTC. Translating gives CASQADTYEQYF.

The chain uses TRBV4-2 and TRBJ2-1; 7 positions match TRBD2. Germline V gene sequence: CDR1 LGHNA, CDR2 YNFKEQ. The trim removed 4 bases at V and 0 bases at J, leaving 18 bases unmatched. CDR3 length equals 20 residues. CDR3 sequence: CASSRLRFFAGDNSYNEQFF. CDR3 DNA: TGTGCCAGCAGCCGCCTTAGGTTTTTCGCGGGAGACAACTCCTACAATGAGCAGTTCTTC.

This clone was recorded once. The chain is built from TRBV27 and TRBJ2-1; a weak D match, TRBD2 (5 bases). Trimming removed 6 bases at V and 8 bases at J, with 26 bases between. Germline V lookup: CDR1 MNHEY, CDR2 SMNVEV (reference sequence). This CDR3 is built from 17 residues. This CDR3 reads CASSHSPGKQYHDEQFF. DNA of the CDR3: TGTGCCAGCAGCCACTCCCCGGGAAAACAATATCACGATGAGCAGTTCTTC.

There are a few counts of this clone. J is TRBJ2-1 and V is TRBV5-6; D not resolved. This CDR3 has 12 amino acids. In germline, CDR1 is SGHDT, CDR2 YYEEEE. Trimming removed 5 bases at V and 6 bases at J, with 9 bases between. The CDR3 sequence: CASRRVGNEQFF. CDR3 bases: TGTGCCAGCAGGCGCGTCGGCAATGAGCAGTTCTTC.